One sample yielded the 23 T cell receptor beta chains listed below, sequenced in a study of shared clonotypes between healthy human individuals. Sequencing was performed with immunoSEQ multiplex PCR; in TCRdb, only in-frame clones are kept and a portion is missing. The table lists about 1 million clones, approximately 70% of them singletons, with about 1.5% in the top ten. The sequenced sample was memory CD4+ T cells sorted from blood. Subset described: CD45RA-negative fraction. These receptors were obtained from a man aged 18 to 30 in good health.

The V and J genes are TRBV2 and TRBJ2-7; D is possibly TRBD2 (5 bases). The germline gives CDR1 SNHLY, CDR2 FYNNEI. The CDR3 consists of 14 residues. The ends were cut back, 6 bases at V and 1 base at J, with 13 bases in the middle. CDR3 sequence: CASRRETGSYEQYF. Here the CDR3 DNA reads TGTGCCAGCAGGAGGGAGACTGGATCCTACGAGCAGTACTTC.

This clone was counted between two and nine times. This CDR3 reads CASADGASGELFF. In DNA form, the CDR3 reads TGCGCCTCAGCAGACGGGGCATCAGGGGAGCTGTTTTTT. The chain combines TRBV5-1 with TRBJ2-2; D could derive from TRBD1 or TRBD2 (5 bases each). Germline V gene data show CDR1 as SGHRS and CDR2 as YFSETQ. Trimming took 10 bases from V and 8 from J, leaving 18 bases between them. CDR3 length: 13 residues.

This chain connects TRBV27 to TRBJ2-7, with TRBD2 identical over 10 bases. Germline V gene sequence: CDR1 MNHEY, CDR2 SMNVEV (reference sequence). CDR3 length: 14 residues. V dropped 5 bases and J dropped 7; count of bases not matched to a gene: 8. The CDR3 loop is CASSPIAGGYEQYF. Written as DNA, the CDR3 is TGTGCCAGCAGTCCAATAGCGGGGGGCTATGAGCAGTACTTC.

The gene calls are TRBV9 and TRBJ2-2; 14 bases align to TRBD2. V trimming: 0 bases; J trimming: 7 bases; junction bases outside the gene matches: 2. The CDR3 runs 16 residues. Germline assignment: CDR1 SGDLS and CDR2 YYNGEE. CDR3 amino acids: CASSVAGTSGGGELFF. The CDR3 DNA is TGTGCCAGCAGCGTAGCCGGGACTAGCGGGGGCGGGGAGCTGTTTTTT.

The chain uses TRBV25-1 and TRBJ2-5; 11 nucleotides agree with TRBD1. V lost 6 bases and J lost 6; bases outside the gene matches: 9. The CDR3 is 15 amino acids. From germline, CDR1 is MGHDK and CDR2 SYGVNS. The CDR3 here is CASRKGQGDQKTQYF. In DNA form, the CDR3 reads TGTGCCAGCAGGAAGGGACAGGGGGACCAGAAGACCCAGTACTTC. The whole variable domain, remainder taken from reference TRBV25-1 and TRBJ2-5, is EADIYQTPRYLVIGTGKKITLECSQTMGHDKMYWYQQDPGMELHLIHYSYGVNSTEKGDLSSESTVSRIRTEHFPLTLESARPSHTSQYLCASRKGQGDQKTQYFGPGTRLLVL.

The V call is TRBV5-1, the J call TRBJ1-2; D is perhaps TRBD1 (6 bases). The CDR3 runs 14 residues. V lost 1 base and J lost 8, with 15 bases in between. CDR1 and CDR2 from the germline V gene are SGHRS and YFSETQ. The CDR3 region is CASSLPPGVDGYTF. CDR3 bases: TGCGCCAGCAGCTTGCCCCCAGGGGTGGACGGCTACACCTTC.

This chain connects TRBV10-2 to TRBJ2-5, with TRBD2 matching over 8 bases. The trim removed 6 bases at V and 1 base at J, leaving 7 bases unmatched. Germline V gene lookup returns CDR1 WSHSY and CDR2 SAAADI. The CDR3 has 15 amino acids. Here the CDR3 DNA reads TGCGCCAGCAGGGGCCCAGCGGGGGTCCAAGAGACCCAGTACTTC. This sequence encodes CASRGPAGVQETQYF.

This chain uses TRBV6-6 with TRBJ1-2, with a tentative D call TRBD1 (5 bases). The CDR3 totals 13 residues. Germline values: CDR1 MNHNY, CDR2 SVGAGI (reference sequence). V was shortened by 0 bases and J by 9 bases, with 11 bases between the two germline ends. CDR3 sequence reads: CASSYSTGDSYTF. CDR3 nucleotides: TGTGCCAGCAGTTACTCGACGGGGGATAGCTACACCTTC.

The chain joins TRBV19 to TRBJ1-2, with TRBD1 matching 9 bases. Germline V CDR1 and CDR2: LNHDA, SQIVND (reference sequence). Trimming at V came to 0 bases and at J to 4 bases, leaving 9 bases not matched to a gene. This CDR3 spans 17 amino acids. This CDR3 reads CASSIELLGTGIYGYTF. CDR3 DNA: TGTGCCAGTAGTATAGAACTCCTCGGGACAGGGATCTATGGCTACACCTTC.

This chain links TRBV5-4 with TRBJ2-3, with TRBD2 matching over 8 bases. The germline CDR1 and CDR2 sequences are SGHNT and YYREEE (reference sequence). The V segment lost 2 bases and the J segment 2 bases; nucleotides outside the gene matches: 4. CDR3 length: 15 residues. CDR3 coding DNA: TGTGCCAGCAGCTTTAAACTAGCGGTCACAGATACGCAGTATTTT. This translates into CASSFKLAVTDTQYF.

The CDR3: CASSRRDKSYEQYF. CDR3 nucleotides: TGTGCCAGCAGCCGCCGGGACAAGTCCTACGAGCAGTACTTC. The chain employs TRBV7-2 and TRBJ2-7; the D gene is possibly TRBD1 (6 bases). The germline V and J ends were trimmed by 5 bases and 1 base, with 12 bases remaining between them. Germline CDR1 and CDR2: SGHTA and FQGNSA. The CDR3 consists of 14 residues.

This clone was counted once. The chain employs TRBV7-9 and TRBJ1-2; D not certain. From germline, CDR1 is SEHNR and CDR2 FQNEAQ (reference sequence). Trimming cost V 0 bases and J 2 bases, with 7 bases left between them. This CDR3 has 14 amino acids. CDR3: CASSLAVANYGYTF. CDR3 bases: TGTGCCAGCAGCTTAGCGGTAGCCAACTATGGCTACACCTTC. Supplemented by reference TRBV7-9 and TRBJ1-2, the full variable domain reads DTGVSQNPRHKITKRGQNVTFRCDPISEHNRLYWYRQTLGQGPEFLTYFQNEAQLEKSRLLSDRFSAERPKGSFSTLEIQRTEQGDSAMYLCASSLAVANYGYTFGSGTRLTVV.

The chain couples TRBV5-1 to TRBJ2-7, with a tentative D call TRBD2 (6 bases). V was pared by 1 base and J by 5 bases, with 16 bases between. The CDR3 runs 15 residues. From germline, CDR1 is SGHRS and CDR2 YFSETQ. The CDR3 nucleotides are TGCGCCAGCAGCTTGAATTACGGGGGTCACGACGAGCAGTACTTC. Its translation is CASSLNYGGHDEQYF.

CDR3 amino acids: CSAANTEAFF. In DNA, the CDR3 is TGCAGCGCGGCGAACACTGAAGCTTTCTTT. The chain joins TRBV29-1 to TRBJ1-1; no clear D gene. CDR3 length: 10 residues. Between the trimmed V and J ends, which lost 7 bases and 1 base, there was a span of 4 bases. Germline V gene data show CDR1 as SQVTM and CDR2 as ANQGSEA.

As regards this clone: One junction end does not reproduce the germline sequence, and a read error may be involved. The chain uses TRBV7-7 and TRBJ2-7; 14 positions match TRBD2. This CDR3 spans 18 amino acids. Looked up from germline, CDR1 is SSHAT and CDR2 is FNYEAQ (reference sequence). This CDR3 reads CASSLVEGLAGDSYEQYF. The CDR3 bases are TGTGCTAGCAGCTTAGTGGAGGGACTAGCGGGGGACTCCTACGAGCAGTACTTC.

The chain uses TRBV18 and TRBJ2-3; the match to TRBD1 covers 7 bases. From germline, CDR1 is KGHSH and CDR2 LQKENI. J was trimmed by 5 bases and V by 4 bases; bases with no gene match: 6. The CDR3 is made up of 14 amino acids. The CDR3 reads CASSQTGVGDTQYF. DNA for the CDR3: TGTGCCAGCTCACAAACAGGGGTTGGAGATACGCAGTATTTT. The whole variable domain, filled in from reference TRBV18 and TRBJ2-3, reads NAGVMQNPRHLVRRRGQEARLRCSPMKGHSHVYWYRQLPEEGLKFMVYLQKENIIDESGMPKERFSAEFPKEGPSILRIQQVVRGDSAAYFCASSQTGVGDTQYFGPGTRLTVL.

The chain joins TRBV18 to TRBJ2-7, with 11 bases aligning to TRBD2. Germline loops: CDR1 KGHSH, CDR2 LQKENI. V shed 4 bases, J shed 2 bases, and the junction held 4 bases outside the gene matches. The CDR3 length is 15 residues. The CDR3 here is CASSQILAGAYEQYF. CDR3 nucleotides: TGTGCCAGCTCACAGATACTAGCGGGAGCCTACGAGCAGTACTTC.

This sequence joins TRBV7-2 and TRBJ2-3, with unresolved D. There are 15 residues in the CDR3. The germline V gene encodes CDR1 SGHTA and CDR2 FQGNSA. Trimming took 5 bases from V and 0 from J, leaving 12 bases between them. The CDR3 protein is CASSPSWVSTDTQYF. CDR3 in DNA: TGTGCCAGCAGCCCGTCATGGGTAAGCACAGATACGCAGTATTTT.

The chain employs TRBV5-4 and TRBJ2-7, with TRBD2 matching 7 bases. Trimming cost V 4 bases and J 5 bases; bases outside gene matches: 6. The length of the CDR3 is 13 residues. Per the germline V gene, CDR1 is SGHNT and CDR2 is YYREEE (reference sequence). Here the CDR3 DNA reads TGTGCCAGCAGCCCCCCAACTAGCGACGAGCAGTACTTC. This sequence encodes CASSPPTSDEQYF.

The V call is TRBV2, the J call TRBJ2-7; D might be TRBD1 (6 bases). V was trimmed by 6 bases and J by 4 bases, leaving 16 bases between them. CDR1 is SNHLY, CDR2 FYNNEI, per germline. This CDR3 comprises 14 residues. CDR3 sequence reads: CASSQDRSRYEQYF. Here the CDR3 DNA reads TGTGCCAGCAGCCAGGACAGATCCCGATACGAGCAGTACTTC.

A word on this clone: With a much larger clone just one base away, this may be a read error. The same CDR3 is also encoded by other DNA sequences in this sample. CDR3 nucleotides: TGCGCCAGCAGCCAAGGGGGGACAGCCCTAGCCAACTATGGCTACACCTTC. Protein: CASSQGGTALANYGYTF. The chain links TRBV4-3 to TRBJ1-2, with 7 bases identical to TRBD1. Losses at the gene ends were 1 base for V and 2 bases for J; bases not matched to a gene: 10. The CDR3 consists of 17 residues. CDR1 and CDR2 from the germline V gene are LGHNA and YSLEER.

The CDR3 reads CASSSPSDGETQYF. The DNA of the CDR3 is TGCGCCAGCAGCTCCCCTAGCGACGGAGAGACCCAGTACTTC. V and J are TRBV4-1 and TRBJ2-5; a weak D match, TRBD2 (6 bases). The V and J ends lost 5 bases and 4 bases respectively, with 14 bases between them. This CDR3 is built from 14 residues. Germline values: CDR1 MGHRA, CDR2 YSYEKL.

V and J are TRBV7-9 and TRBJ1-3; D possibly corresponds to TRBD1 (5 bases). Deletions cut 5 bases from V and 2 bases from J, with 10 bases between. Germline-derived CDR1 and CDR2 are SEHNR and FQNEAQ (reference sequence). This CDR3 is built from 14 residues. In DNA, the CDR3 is TGTGCCAGCAGCCCCTCGGGGGCTGGAAACACCATATATTTT. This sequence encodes CASSPSGAGNTIYF.